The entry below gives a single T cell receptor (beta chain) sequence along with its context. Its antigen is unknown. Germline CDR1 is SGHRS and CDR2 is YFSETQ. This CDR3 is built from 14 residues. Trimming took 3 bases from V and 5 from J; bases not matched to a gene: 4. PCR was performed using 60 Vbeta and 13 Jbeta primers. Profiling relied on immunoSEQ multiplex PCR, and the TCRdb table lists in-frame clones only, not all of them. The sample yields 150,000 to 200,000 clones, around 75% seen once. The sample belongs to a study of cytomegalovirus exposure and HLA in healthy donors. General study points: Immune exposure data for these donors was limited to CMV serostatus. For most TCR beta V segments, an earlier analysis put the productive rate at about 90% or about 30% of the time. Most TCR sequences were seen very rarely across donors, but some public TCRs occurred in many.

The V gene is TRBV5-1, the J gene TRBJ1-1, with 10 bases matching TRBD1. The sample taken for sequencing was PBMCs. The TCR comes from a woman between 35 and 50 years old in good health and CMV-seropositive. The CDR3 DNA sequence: TGCGCCAGCAGCTCCGGGACAGGGGTAACTGAAGCTTTCTTT. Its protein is CASSSGTGVTEAFF.